These 24 T cell receptor beta chains were all obtained from the same sample, sequenced in a study of T cell changes during pregnancy in multiple sclerosis. Here immunoSEQ multiplex PCR was the method, and the copy in TCRdb shows in-frame clones only, minus some. This repertoire shows more than 60,000 clones, roughly 90% found once; its top ten account for around 0.81%. This specimen was peripheral blood, taken before pregnancy. These TCRs come from a female donor with multiple sclerosis, enrolled in a pregnancy study.

This clone was detected a few times. The V and J genes are TRBV4-2 and TRBJ2-3; D uncertain. This CDR3 contains 14 residues. Trimming removed 1 base from V and 2 bases from J, with 7 bases in between. Germline assignment: CDR1 LGHNA and CDR2 YNFKEQ. The CDR3 nucleotides read TGTGCCAGCAGCCAAGTGCAGGACACAGATACGCAGTATTTT. As protein: CASSQVQDTDTQYF.

This chain connects TRBV15 to TRBJ1-4; TRBD1 aligns across 7 bases. CDR1 is LNHNV, CDR2 YYDKDF, per germline (reference sequence). The CDR3 length is 15 residues. V was clipped by 3 bases and J by 7 bases; unmatched bases: 8. The CDR3 is CATSSKGARVEKLFF. DNA for the CDR3: TGTGCCACCAGCAGCAAGGGGGCGCGGGTTGAAAAACTGTTTTTT. Drawing the rest from reference TRBV15 and TRBJ1-4, the complete variable domain is DAMVIQNPRYQVTQFGKPVTLSCSQTLNHNVMYWYQQKSSQAPKLLFHYYDKDFNNEADTPDNFQSRRPNTSFCFLDIRSPGLGDTAMYLCATSSKGARVEKLFFGSGTQLSVL.

This chain's CDR3 is CASSPLRNTEAFF. The CDR3 DNA follows: TGTGCCAGCAGCCCGCTGAGGAACACTGAAGCTTTCTTT. This chain joins TRBV7-9 and TRBJ1-1, with D uncertain. The CDR3 is made up of 13 amino acids. Deletions cut 5 bases from V and 1 base from J, with 8 bases between. The germline CDR1 and CDR2 sequences are SEHNR and FQNEAQ (reference sequence).

The chain recombines TRBV27 with TRBJ1-2; 8 bases fit TRBD1. J lost 4 bases, V lost 6 bases, and 10 bases had no gene match. The V gene's germline CDR1 is MNHEY and CDR2 SMNVEV (reference sequence). The CDR3 contains 15 residues. CDR3: CASRLTGTGRYGYTF. CDR3 in DNA: TGTGCCAGCAGGTTGACCGGGACAGGACGCTATGGCTACACCTTC.

This rearrangement joins TRBV5-1 to TRBJ1-2; no firm D call. Trimming took 6 bases from V and 8 from J, leaving 20 bases between them. The germline gives CDR1 SGHRS, CDR2 YFSETQ. This CDR3 is 14 amino acids long. The CDR3 DNA follows: TGCGCCAGCACCCTAGGTAGGAGCCCTTCCGGCTACACCTTC. Protein: CASTLGRSPSGYTF.

This chain joins TRBV7-2 and TRBJ2-5, with a weak D call TRBD1 (5 bases). Germline-derived CDR1 and CDR2 are SGHTA and FQGNSA. The CDR3 has 12 amino acids. V was trimmed by 5 bases and J by 7 bases, leaving 11 bases between them. Here the CDR3 reads CASSPIGATQYF. CDR3 DNA: TGTGCCAGCAGCCCGATAGGGGCGACCCAGTACTTC.

This clone was detected once. Other DNA sequences in the same sample also yield this CDR3. V and J are TRBV15 and TRBJ2-7; 9 bases agree with TRBD1. The CDR3 length is 16 residues. Germline trimming cut 3 bases from V and 2 bases from J; bases unmatched to any gene: 8. Germline CDR1 and CDR2: LNHNV and YYDKDF (reference sequence). The CDR3 region is CATSREATGGPYEQYF. CDR3 bases: TGTGCCACCAGCAGGGAAGCTACAGGGGGCCCCTACGAGCAGTACTTC.

The rearrangement links TRBV4-1 to TRBJ2-7; D is possibly TRBD1 (6 bases). The V gene's germline CDR1 is MGHRA and CDR2 YSYEKL. There are 14 residues in the CDR3. V was shortened by 5 bases and J by 6 bases, with 17 bases between the two germline ends. CDR3 sequence (DNA): TGCGCCAGCAGCTACAACAGGGCTTCAGGCGAGCAGTACTTC. Its protein product is CASSYNRASGEQYF.

The rearrangement joins TRBV4-1 to TRBJ2-7; a weak D match, TRBD1 (5 bases). V gave up 0 bases and J gave up 7 bases, with 16 bases separating them. Germline CDR1 is MGHRA and CDR2 is YSYEKL. This CDR3 has 15 residues. CDR3 DNA: TGCGCCAGCAGCCAAGATCAGGGTTTCGGTGAGGAGCAGTACTTC. Residues: CASSQDQGFGEEQYF.

The gene calls are TRBV6-1 and TRBJ2-2; 7 bases agree with TRBD2. The CDR3 spans 16 residues. Germline CDR1 MNHNS, CDR2 SASEGT. Trimming removed 4 bases from V and 7 bases from J; junction bases left unmatched: 12. CDR3 sequence (DNA): TGTGCCAGCAGTGTAAGGGGAGGGGTCAGGATCGGGGAGCTGTTTTTT. Protein: CASSVRGGVRIGELFF.

V and J are TRBV18 and TRBJ1-3; possibly TRBD1 for D (6 bases). The CDR3 spans 14 residues. V gave up 2 bases and J gave up 8 bases, with 13 bases separating them. The V gene's germline CDR1 is KGHSH and CDR2 LQKENI. The DNA of the CDR3 is TGTGCCAGCTCACCATCAGGGGTGGAAGACACCATATATTTT. Translation gives CASSPSGVEDTIYF.

The chain couples TRBV19 to TRBJ2-7, with 7 bases fitting TRBD1. The CDR3 length is 15 residues. V was clipped by 4 bases and J by 2 bases; unmatched bases: 8. Germline CDR1 is LNHDA and CDR2 is SQIVND (reference sequence). The CDR3 protein is CASSTLTGNTYEQYF. CDR3 nucleotide sequence: TGTGCCAGTAGTACTTTGACAGGGAATACCTACGAGCAGTACTTC.

The V and J genes are TRBV11-2 and TRBJ1-5, with no clear D. Trimming pared 4 bases from V and 3 bases from J, leaving 13 bases between. Germline loops: CDR1 SGHAT, CDR2 FQNNGV. This CDR3 is built from 15 residues. The CDR3 DNA reads TGTGCCAGCAGCTCCCCCCGAGGAAACAATCAGCCCCAGCATTTT. Its translation: CASSSPRGNNQPQHF.

The J gene is TRBJ2-3, the V gene TRBV27, with D perhaps TRBD1 (5 bases). V was trimmed by 6 bases and J by 5 bases, leaving 18 bases between them. The CDR3 totals 15 residues. Per the germline V gene, CDR1 is MNHEY and CDR2 is SMNVEV (reference sequence). This CDR3 is CASRPGSGAEDTQYF. In DNA, the CDR3 is TGTGCCAGCAGGCCGGGCAGTGGGGCAGAAGATACGCAGTATTTT.

The CDR3 sequence is CASSEHRGMNTEAFF. For the CDR3, the DNA is TGTGCCAGCAGCGAACACAGGGGGATGAACACTGAAGCTTTCTTT. This rearrangement joins TRBV7-2 to TRBJ1-1; 8 nucleotides match TRBD1. Trimming at V came to 5 bases and at J to 0 bases, leaving 5 bases not matched to a gene. Per the germline V gene, CDR1 is SGHTA and CDR2 is FQGNSA. The CDR3 has 15 residues. Variable domain in full (rest from reference TRBV7-2 and TRBJ1-1): GAGVSQSPSNKVTEKGKDVELRCDPISGHTALYWYRQSLGQGLEFLIYFQGNSAPDKSGLPSDRFSAERTGGSVSTLTIQRTQQEDSAVYLCASSEHRGMNTEAFFGQGTRLTVV.

This clone has a single count. The chain carries TRBV19 and TRBJ1-5, with D perhaps matching TRBD1 (5 bases). V lost 9 bases and J lost 4, with 13 bases in between. The CDR3 runs to 13 residues. CDR1 and CDR2 (germline): LNHDA, SQIVND (reference sequence). CDR3 bases: TGTGCCAGCTCGGGGGGGTTAAATCAGCCCCAGCATTTT. It translates to CASSGGLNQPQHF.

The genes are TRBV6-4 and TRBJ2-1; 7 bases match TRBD2. V lost 4 bases and J lost 5; bases outside the gene matches: 5. CDR3 length: 14 amino acids. Germline V gives CDR1 MRHNA, CDR2 SNTAGT. In nucleotides, the CDR3 is TGTGCCAGCAGTGCTACTAGCGAAGACAATGAGCAGTTCTTC. Translated, it gives CASSATSEDNEQFF.

This clone occurred once. This chain's CDR3 is CASSEGPNYYNEQFF. CDR3 bases: TGTGCCAGCAGTGAAGGGCCGAACTACTACAATGAGCAGTTCTTC. This chain links TRBV6-1 with TRBJ2-1, with no clear D. V was trimmed by 1 base and J by 3 bases, leaving 10 bases between them. The CDR3 spans 15 residues. In germline, CDR1 is MNHNS, CDR2 SASEGT.

This chain connects TRBV10-3 to TRBJ1-5, with 9 bases aligning to TRBD1. After removal of 7 bases from V and 5 bases from J, the junction contained 6 bases not matched to a gene. The CDR3 covers 14 residues. Per the germline V gene, CDR1 is ENHRY and CDR2 is SYGVKD. CDR3 residues: CAINGDRDHQPQHF. CDR3 coding DNA: TGTGCCATCAATGGGGACAGGGACCATCAGCCCCAGCATTTT.

This clone was observed once. The genes are TRBV7-8 and TRBJ2-1; perhaps TRBD2 as D (5 bases). Per the germline V gene, CDR1 is SGHVS and CDR2 is FQNEAQ. This CDR3 has 16 amino acids. The V gene lost 0 bases and the J gene lost 0 bases, with 9 bases spanning the gap. The CDR3 here is CASSLATRSSYNEQFF. The CDR3 region has the DNA TGTGCCAGCAGCTTAGCTACTAGGAGCTCCTACAATGAGCAGTTCTTC.

V and J are TRBV19 and TRBJ2-3; 8 bases line up with TRBD2. The germline V gene encodes CDR1 LNHDA and CDR2 SQIVND (reference sequence). The junction had 14 bases not matched to a gene; V was cut back by 3 bases and J by 6 bases. The CDR3 covers 17 residues. The CDR3 DNA reads TGTGCCAGTAGTATGGTCTCGGGGGGGCCTTGGACTGATACGCAGTATTTT. Translation gives CASSMVSGGPWTDTQYF.

This chain links TRBV7-2 with TRBJ1-2; D is uncertain. CDR3 length: 14 amino acids. Per germline, CDR1 SGHTA and CDR2 FQGNSA. Trimming took off 2 bases at V and 5 bases at J, with 12 bases between the two ends. The CDR3 loop reads CASSLLTSSYGYTF. CDR3 DNA sequence: TGTGCCAGCAGCTTACTCACTTCATCATATGGCTACACCTTC.

The rearrangement joins TRBV11-2 to TRBJ1-2, with TRBD1 matching over 7 bases. CDR3 length: 14 residues. In germline, CDR1 is SGHAT, CDR2 FQNNGV. The V and J ends lost 5 bases and 8 bases, in that order; junction bases with no gene match: 11. CDR3 sequence (DNA): TGTGCCAGCAGCCTACTTCGACAGGGCCAGGGCTACACCTTC. This encodes CASSLLRQGQGYTF.

The chain recombines TRBV19 with TRBJ2-3; D perhaps matches TRBD2 (6 bases). The germline V gene encodes CDR1 LNHDA and CDR2 SQIVND (reference sequence). The CDR3 is 14 residues long. V dropped 10 bases and J dropped 4 bases, with 18 bases sitting between them. CDR3 sequence (DNA): TGTGCCATCCTGGGGCGGGGCCCTCCAGATACGCAGTATTTT. This sequence encodes CAILGRGPPDTQYF.